The rows below give T cell receptor beta chains drawn from one sample of a study of T cell responses to AZD1222 COVID-19 vaccine. TCRdb's table, derived via immunoSEQ multiplex PCR, lists solely in-frame clones and lacks some. The data hold 150,000 to 200,000 clones, with more than 90% observed a single time. The sample consisted of peripheral blood, taken 28 days after the second dose of the MenACWY control vaccine. Source of these receptors: an adult who received the MenACWY meningococcal vaccine as a control. Both conserved end residues are part of each CDR3. D genes are given only for firm matches. Some rows mark clone size as missing; the rest say once, few, many or name a class of expanded clone.

J,V,size,D,CDR3,DNA
TRBJ1-2,TRBV24-1,.,TRBD1,CATSDPSGTGNGYGYTF,TGTGCCACCAGTGATCCATCCGGGACAGGGAATGGCTATGGCTACACCTTC
TRBJ1-2,TRBV29-1,.,TRBD1,CSVEFGQGGIITF,TGCAGCGTCGAGTTCGGACAGGGCGGAATCATTACCTTC
TRBJ1-4,TRBV19,.,.,CASSIPRPETNEKLFF,TGTGCCAGTAGTATTCCCAGGCCGGAAACTAATGAAAAACTGTTTTTT
TRBJ1-1,TRBV2,.,.,CASSDPGRLLTGPAFF,TGTGCCAGCAGTGACCCGGGGAGACTCCTGACAGGCCCAGCTTTCTTT
TRBJ2-1,TRBV6-1,.,.,CASSGPPRGAHYSSYNEQFF,TGTGCCAGCAGTGGTCCTCCGCGCGGGGCACATTATAGCTCCTACAATGAGCAGTTCTTC
TRBJ2-5,TRBV10-3,.,.,CASRDARERQETQYF,TGTGCCTCCCGCGATGCGCGGGAACGCCAAGAGACCCAGTACTTC
TRBJ2-7,TRBV5-1,few,.,CASSLLGGTYEQYF,TGCGCCAGCAGCTTGCTCGGGGGCACCTACGAGCAGTACTTC
TRBJ1-1,TRBV3-1/TRBV3-2,.,.,CASSQSIARNTEAFF,TGTGCCAGCAGCCAAAGTATCGCGCGGAACACTGAAGCTTTCTTT
TRBJ1-5,TRBV3-1/TRBV3-2,.,.,CASSQDPISVQHF,TGTGCCAGCAGCCAAGACCCAATCAGTGTCCAGCATTTT
TRBJ2-1,TRBV10-1,.,.,CASSESGFSYNEQFF,TGCGCCAGCAGTGAGAGCGGGTTCTCCTACAATGAGCAGTTCTTC
TRBJ2-7,TRBV5-1,.,.,CASSLVLGGGRHEQYF,TGCGCCAGCAGCTTGGTTCTCGGGGGCGGGAGACACGAGCAGTACTTC
TRBJ1-1,TRBV7-8,.,.,CASSLVGLNTEAFF,TGTGCCAGCAGCTTAGTCGGTCTGAACACTGAAGCTTTCTTT
TRBJ1-1,TRBV6-1,.,.,CASSARHNRESLNTEAFF,TGTGCCAGCAGTGCCCGACACAACAGGGAGTCCTTGAACACTGAAGCTTTCTTT
TRBJ2-3,TRBV6-2/TRBV6-3,.,TRBD2,CASSRGLAGGGTVTDTQYF,TGTGCCAGCAGCCGGGGACTAGCGGGAGGAGGGACGGTCACAGATACGCAGTATTTT
TRBJ2-1,TRBV9,.,TRBD2,CASSFQLAGVGEQFF,TGTGCCAGCAGCTTTCAACTAGCGGGAGTTGGAGAGCAGTTCTTC
TRBJ2-7,TRBV5-1,.,TRBD1,CASKPGQGPYEQYF,TGCGCCAGCAAACCGGGACAGGGGCCCTACGAGCAGTACTTC
TRBJ2-3,TRBV7-9,.,.,CASSSWETDTQYF,TGTGCCAGCAGCTCCTGGGAAACAGATACGCAGTATTTT
TRBJ1-3,TRBV7-2,.,.,CASSRDQSRNTIYF,TGTGCCAGCAGCCGGGACCAATCAAGGAACACCATATATTTT
TRBJ1-2,TRBV7-2,.,.,CASSQSRDNYFGYTF,TGTGCCAGCAGCCAAAGCCGGGACAATTACTTTGGCTACACCTTC
TRBJ1-2,TRBV30,.,TRBD1,CAWSPGQRGYTF,TGTGCCTGGAGTCCGGGACAGCGAGGCTACACCTTC
TRBJ1-5,TRBV19,.,TRBD1,CASSMDRGQPQHF,TGTGCCAGTAGTATGGACAGGGGTCAGCCCCAGCATTTT
TRBJ1-5,TRBV6-2/TRBV6-3,few,.,CASSGTLYQPQHF,TGTGCCAGCAGCGGGACTCTCTATCAGCCCCAGCATTTT
TRBJ2-7,TRBV12-5,.,TRBD2,CASGLGSGGYEQYF,TGTGCTAGTGGTTTGGGGTCGGGGGGCTACGAGCAGTACTTC
TRBJ1-1,TRBV30,.,.,CAWRGTYRVGTEAFF,TGTGCCTGGAGGGGAACTTACAGGGTAGGCACTGAAGCTTTCTTT